The T cell receptor beta chain under discussion was sequenced for a study of technical replicates of blood from several donors listed by TCRdb under 2017. Taken from the germline V gene (reference sequence), the CDR1 and CDR2 loops are MNHEY and SMNVEV. The germline V and J ends show losses of 5 bases and 4 bases respectively, and no gene match explains 5 bases of the junction. There are 14 amino acids in the CDR3, from cysteine to phenylalanine inclusive. Of all the DNA, just the CDR3 is kept, 42 bases in frame from base 1. In the case of this clone: The antigen it binds to is not known. Base qualities are not provided; no much larger clone lies one nucleotide away.

Library preparation used the immunoSEQ multiplex PCR assay. TCRdb took over this immuneACCESS table, retaining in-frame rearrangements with V and J assigned. Such tables are incomplete; in checked studies, under half of the missing clones stem from an unresolved V gene, and the remainder is unexplained. The sample table records 65,000 to 85,000 clones; 95% to 98% of these occur just once. The ten most abundant clones make up approximately 0.32% of the sample. The material sequenced was T cells isolated from PBMCs. The receptor chain draws on TRBV27 and TRBJ2-7; 10 bases in between match TRBD2. This TCR was recovered from a human donor in good health. The DNA is as follows: TGTGCCAGCAGTCCGGGACTAGCGATGTACGAGCAGTACTTC. This sequence encodes CASSPGLAMYEQYF.